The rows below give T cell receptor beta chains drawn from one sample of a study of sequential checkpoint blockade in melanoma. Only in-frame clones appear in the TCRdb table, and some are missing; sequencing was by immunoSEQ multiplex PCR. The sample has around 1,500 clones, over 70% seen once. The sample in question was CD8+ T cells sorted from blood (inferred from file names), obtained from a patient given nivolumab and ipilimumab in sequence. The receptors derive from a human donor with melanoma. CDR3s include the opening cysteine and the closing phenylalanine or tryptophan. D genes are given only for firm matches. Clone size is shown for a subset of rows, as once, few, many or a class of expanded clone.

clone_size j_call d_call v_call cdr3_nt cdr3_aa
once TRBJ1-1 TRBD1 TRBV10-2 TGCGCCAGCTCTAGGGACAGGTCCTCTGAAGCTTTCTTT CASSRDRSSEAFF
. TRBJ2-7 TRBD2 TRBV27 TGTGCCAGCAGTTCCCTCGGGAGCGGGAGGGACGGCGAGCAGTACTTC CASSSLGSGRDGEQYF
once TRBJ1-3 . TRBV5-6 TGTGCCAGCAGCGCGGGCCTGGGGGGAAACACCATATATTTT CASSAGLGGNTIYF
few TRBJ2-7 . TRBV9 TGTGCCAGCAGCGTAGCTCTGCGGGGCGACGAGCAGTACTTC CASSVALRGDEQYF
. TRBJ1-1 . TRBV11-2 TGTGCCAGCTTTTTTTCTCGGGGGAACACTGAAGCTTTCTTT CASFFSRGNTEAFF
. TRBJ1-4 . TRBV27 TGTGCCAGCAGTCGACAGGCGAACCGTAATGAAAAACTGTTTTTT CASSRQANRNEKLFF
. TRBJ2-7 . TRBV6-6 TGTGCCACTAAATGGACTACCTCCTACGAGCAGTACTTC CATKWTTSYEQYF
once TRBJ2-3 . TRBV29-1 TGCAGCGTTGAGGGCAGCTACACAGATACGCAGTATTTT CSVEGSYTDTQYF
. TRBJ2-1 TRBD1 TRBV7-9 TGTGCCAGCAGCCCTCGGACCAGGGGGAACAATGAGCAGTTCTTC CASSPRTRGNNEQFF
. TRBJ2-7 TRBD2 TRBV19 TGTGCCAGTAGTATAGGATGGGGGGGCGAGCAGTACTTC CASSIGWGGEQYF
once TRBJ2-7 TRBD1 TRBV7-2 TGTGCCAGCAGCTCACAGGGGGTCGCTTACGAGCAGTACTTC CASSSQGVAYEQYF
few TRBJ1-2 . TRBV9 TGTGCCAGCAGCGTAGGAGGAGACTATGGCTACACCTTC CASSVGGDYGYTF
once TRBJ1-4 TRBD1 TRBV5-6 TGTGCCAGCAGCTCGGACAGGGATGAAAAACTGTTTTTT CASSSDRDEKLFF
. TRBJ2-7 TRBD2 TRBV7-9 TGTGCCAGCAGTTTACCGGGACTAGCGGCCCCCTACGAGCAGTACTTC CASSLPGLAAPYEQYF
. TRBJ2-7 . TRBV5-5 TGTGCCAGCAGCTGGACTATCGGACAGCAGTACTTC CASSWTIGQQYF
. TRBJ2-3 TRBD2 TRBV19 TGTGCCAGTACCCCTACCCAGGGACTATTCACAGATACGCAGTATTTT CASTPTQGLFTDTQYF
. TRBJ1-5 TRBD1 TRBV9 TGTGCCAGCAGCGTCCCCCGCAGGGGGCGGGGTCAGCCCCAGCATTTT CASSVPRRGRGQPQHF
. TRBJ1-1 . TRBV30 TGTGCCTGGAGTGTAAACCAGGTGAACACTGAAGCTTTCTTT CAWSVNQVNTEAFF
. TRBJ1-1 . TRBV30 TGTGCCTGGACAGGGGCCGACACTGAAGCTTTCTTT CAWTGADTEAFF
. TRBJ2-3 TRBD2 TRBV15 TGTGCCACCAGCAGAGATAGCGGGCGAAACACAGATACGCAGTATTTT CATSRDSGRNTDTQYF
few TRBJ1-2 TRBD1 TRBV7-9 TGTGCCAGCAGCTTAGGGACAGGGGATGGCTACACCTTC CASSLGTGDGYTF
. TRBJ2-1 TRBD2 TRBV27 TGTGCCAGCAGTTTAGGGCCTAGCGGATACAATGAGCAGTTCTTC CASSLGPSGYNEQFF
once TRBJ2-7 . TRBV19 TGTGCCAGTAGCGCAGGTTCCTCCTACGAGCAGTACTTC CASSAGSSYEQYF
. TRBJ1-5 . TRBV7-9 TGTGCCACCACAGCGGGAGGCTTCGGGCAGCCCCAGCATTTT CATTAGGFGQPQHF
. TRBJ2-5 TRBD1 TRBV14 TGTGCCAGCAGCTTGCGACAGGGTGGCGAGACCCAGTACTTC CASSLRQGGETQYF
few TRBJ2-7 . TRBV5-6 TGTGCCAGCAGCCCGGGATTGTCTAGCGAGCAGTACTTC CASSPGLSSEQYF
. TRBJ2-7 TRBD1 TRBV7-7 TGTGCTAGCAGCTTAGGGACAGGGGTTGGTGAGCAGTACTTC CASSLGTGVGEQYF
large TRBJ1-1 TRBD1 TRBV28 TGTGCCATCCCTAGGGGGCTAAACGAAGGTGAAGCTTTCTTT CAIPRGLNEGEAFF